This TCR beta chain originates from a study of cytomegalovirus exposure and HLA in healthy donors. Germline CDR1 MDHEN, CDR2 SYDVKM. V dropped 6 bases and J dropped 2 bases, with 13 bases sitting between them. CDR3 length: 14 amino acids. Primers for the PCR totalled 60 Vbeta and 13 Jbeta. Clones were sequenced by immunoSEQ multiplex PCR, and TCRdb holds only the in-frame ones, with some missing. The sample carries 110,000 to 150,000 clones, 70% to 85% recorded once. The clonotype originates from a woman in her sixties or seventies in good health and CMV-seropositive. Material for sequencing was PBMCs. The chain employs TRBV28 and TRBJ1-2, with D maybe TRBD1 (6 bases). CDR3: CASRLQGVNYGYTF. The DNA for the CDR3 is TGTGCCAGCAGATTACAGGGTGTAAACTATGGCTACACCTTC.